The TCR beta chain under discussion was sequenced for a study of T-cell reconstitution after alpha-beta-depleted transplantation in children. General study findings and limits: The study reportedly traced alpha-beta T cells about two months after transplant to several hundred expanded graft clones. One year post-transplant, T-cell counts and diversity were largely derived from T cells produced anew.

Unique molecular identifiers were incorporated into the prepared TCRbeta library. TCRdb reprocessed the PCR reads with MiXCR, giving one entry per CDR3 protein. The table includes about 980,000 distinct CDR3 sequences, 25% to 30% detected once. Turning to this clonotype: The antigen remains undetermined.

Per the germline V gene, CDR1 is MDHEN and CDR2 is SYDVKM. V was clipped by 5 bases and J by 2 bases; unmatched bases: 10. This CDR3 is 16 amino acids long. The V call is TRBV28, the J call TRBJ2-5; 8 bases are shared with TRBD1. The clonotype was recovered from a boy less than two years old who had a stem cell transplant for SCID, so the T cells may come from the graft donor. Sample: PBMCs, mostly from graft donor cells, taken 360 days after TCRalphabeta/CD19-depleted stem cell transplant. The CDR3 here is CASSIRDRLKQETQYF. The CDR3 nucleotides read TGTGCCAGCAGTATCCGGGACAGGCTGAAGCAAGAGACCCAGTACTTC.